This T cell receptor beta chain emerged from a study of post-analysis software for immune sequencing data. Whole-study findings and limits: Patients carried roughly 5 TRBV segments more frequently than controls did, and TRBV5-6, TRBV5-1 and TRBV20-1 were among them.

As concerns this clonotype: As yet, its antigen is unknown.

Trimming took off 6 bases at V and 3 bases at J, with 24 bases between the two ends. This CDR3 contains 17 residues. CDR1 SGHAT and CDR2 FQNNGV come from the germline V gene. Unique molecular identifiers were carried by the TCR beta cDNA libraries. TCRdb re-called the PCR reads with MiXCR, one entry per CDR3 protein. This repertoire shows hundreds of thousands of distinct CDR3 sequences, just under 30% found once; its top ten account for 0.5% to 0.6%. Sequences were obtained from blood. The TCR was taken from a girl aged 10 to 17 with multiple sclerosis. J is TRBJ2-7 and V is TRBV11-2; perhaps D is TRBD1 or TRBD2 (5 bases each). The chain's CDR3 is CASRPSRGARRGYEQYF. The CDR3 DNA is TGTGCCAGCAGACCCTCACGGGGCGCCCGAAGGGGCTACGAGCAGTACTTC.